These 22 T cell receptor beta chains originate from one sample sequenced in a study of response to subunit inactivated influenza vaccine (dated by TCRdb to between 2017 and 2018). Libraries were prepared through RT-PCR. TCRdb shows the sequencer as Illumina HiSeq 2500. In TCRdb, the public reads were trimmed at Q25 with fastp and aligned with MiXCR, with productive beta chains retained. Every entry covers one CDR3 protein and lists the most common genes and DNA from its rows. Present in this sample are around 160,000 distinct CDR3 sequences, roughly 10% of which were seen just once. The leading ten clones occupy under 15% of the sample. The time point label corresponds to: 45 to 50 days after influenza vaccine administration. The sample in question was non-naive T cells sorted from PBMCs, obtained 45 days after vaccination. The label giving this sample's cell subset or site can be read as: memory T cell fraction. Receptors were obtained from a man aged 45-65 years who received an inactivated influenza vaccine. Donor details come from another sample of the same person, matched by shared clones.

Many counts were recorded for this clonotype. The chain links TRBV29-1 to TRBJ2-1; TRBD1 matches at 8 bases. Germline CDR1 and CDR2: SQVTM and ANQGSEA. The CDR3 contains 12 residues. V lost 6 bases, J lost 7 bases, and 5 bases stayed unmatched. CDR3 loop: CSVQRTGNEQFF. DNA of the CDR3: TGCAGCGTCCAAAGGACAGGGAATGAGCAGTTCTTC.

This clonotype was seen a few times. The rearrangement joins TRBV20-1 to TRBJ2-4; 14 bases match TRBD2. Germline V gene sequence: CDR1 DFQATT, CDR2 SNEGSKA (reference sequence). V gave up 4 bases and J gave up 0 bases; unmatched junction bases: 5. This CDR3 has 17 amino acids. The CDR3 DNA reads as TGCAGTGCTATAAGTGGGACTAGCGGGAGAGCCAAAAACATTCAGTACTTC. This sequence encodes CSAISGTSGRAKNIQYF.

This clonotype appeared a few times. This chain uses TRBV7-6 with TRBJ2-2, with 11 bases aligning to TRBD2. After removal of 6 bases from V and 6 bases from J, the junction contained 6 bases not matched to a gene. Germline CDR1 and CDR2: SGHVS and FNYEAQ. This CDR3 spans 15 amino acids. The CDR3 sequence: CASRLSGGAAGELFF. As DNA, the CDR3 is TGTGCCAGCAGACTTAGCGGGGGGGCCGCCGGGGAGCTGTTTTTT. The complete variable domain, with remaining parts taken from reference TRBV7-6 and TRBJ2-2, reads GAGVSQSPRYKVTKRGQDVALRCDPISGHVSLYWYRQALGQGPEFLTYFNYEAQQDKSGLPNDRFSAERPEGSISTLTIQRTEQRDSAMYRCASRLSGGAAGELFFGEGSRLTVL.

In its sample, this clonotype was seen many times. The chain recombines TRBV12-3 or TRBV12-4 with TRBJ2-7, with TRBD1 matching 8 bases. CDR3 size: 15 residues. After removal of 6 bases from V and 0 bases from J, the junction contained 7 bases not matched to a gene. The CDR3 DNA follows: TGTGCCAGCAGACCTGGGACAGGAAACTCCTACGAGCAGTACTTC. Translating gives CASRPGTGNSYEQYF.

This clonotype was seen ten or more times. The chain uses TRBV4-1 and TRBJ1-4, with 8 bases aligning to TRBD1. The trim removed 2 bases at V and 8 bases at J, leaving 7 bases unmatched. The CDR3 has 15 amino acids. Germline V gives CDR1 MGHRA, CDR2 YSYEKL. The CDR3 sequence: CASSQQVTGDEKLFF. The CDR3 DNA reads TGCGCCAGCAGCCAACAAGTGACAGGGGACGAAAAACTGTTTTTT.

This clonotype was counted once. Since a much larger clone is just one base distant, this may be a read error. The genes are TRBV6-5 and TRBJ2-7; D ambiguous. The V end was cut by 0 bases, the J end by 1 base, with 10 bases between. There are 15 residues in the CDR3. Germline CDR1 is MNHEY and CDR2 is SVGAGI. Here the CDR3 DNA reads TGTGCCAGCAGTTACTCGTACGGGTTATCCTACGAGCAGTACTTC. This sequence encodes CASSYSYGLSYEQYF.

In its sample, this clonotype was seen many times. The chain links TRBV18 to TRBJ2-5; no definite D call. The CDR3 is 16 amino acids. V was trimmed by 0 bases and J by 5 bases, leaving 16 bases between them. CDR1 and CDR2 (germline): KGHSH, LQKENI. The CDR3 loop is CASSPPTRAGFETQYF. The CDR3, as DNA: TGTGCCAGCTCACCACCGACACGTGCTGGGTTCGAGACCCAGTACTTC.

The rearrangement uses TRBV20-1 and TRBJ2-7; a possible D gene is TRBD2 (6 bases). The CDR3 runs to 13 residues. Trimming pared 4 bases from V and 3 bases from J, leaving 13 bases between. Germline loops: CDR1 DFQATT, CDR2 SNEGSKA (reference sequence). Here the CDR3 reads CSAIFPGDYEQYF. The DNA of the CDR3 is TGCAGTGCTATTTTCCCGGGGGACTACGAGCAGTACTTC.

The chain links TRBV5-1 to TRBJ2-5; D perhaps matches TRBD1 (5 bases). The V gene lost 4 bases and the J gene lost 0 bases, with 10 bases spanning the gap. Germline assignment: CDR1 SGHRS and CDR2 YFSETQ. The CDR3 extends over 14 amino acids. The CDR3 sequence: CASSGHRYQETQYF. The CDR3 coding sequence is TGCGCCAGCAGCGGACACAGGTACCAAGAGACCCAGTACTTC. Together with reference TRBV5-1 and TRBJ2-5, the CDR3 gives the full variable domain: KAGVTQTPRYLIKTRGQQVTLSCSPISGHRSVSWYQQTPGQGLQFLFEYFSETQRNKGNFPGRFSGRQFSNSRSEMNVSTLELGDSALYLCASSGHRYQETQYFGPGTRLLVL.

The sample holds a few counts of this clonotype. The chain employs TRBV24-1 and TRBJ2-3; no firm D call. Germline lookup yields CDR1 KGHDR and CDR2 SFDVKD. This CDR3 is built from 15 residues. The V end lost 3 bases, the J end lost 4 bases, and 13 bases lay between the germline ends. The CDR3 region has the DNA TGTGCCACCAGTGATCAGATGCGCCCCGCAGATACGCAGTATTTT. This gives the protein CATSDQMRPADTQYF.

In its sample, this clonotype was seen many times. The rearrangement joins TRBV5-1 to TRBJ2-3, with 9 bases aligning to TRBD2. The CDR3 is 16 amino acids. V lost 2 bases to trimming and J lost 4 bases; unmatched junction nucleotides: 8. Per germline, CDR1 SGHRS and CDR2 YFSETQ. The CDR3 here is CASSLQGREGADTQYF. The CDR3 DNA reads TGCGCCAGCAGCTTACAGGGGCGGGAGGGCGCAGATACGCAGTATTTT.

At least ten counts were recorded for this clonotype. CDR3: CSARGPEETQYF. CDR3 bases: TGCAGTGCTAGGGGCCCCGAAGAGACCCAGTACTTC. The chain carries TRBV20-1 and TRBJ2-5; D unclear. The CDR3 sequence is 12 residues long. V dropped 3 bases and J dropped 3 bases, with 8 bases sitting between them. From germline, CDR1 is DFQATT and CDR2 SNEGSKA (reference sequence).

This clonotype was seen a few times. The J gene is TRBJ2-7, the V gene TRBV7-9, with D possibly matching TRBD2 (5 bases). V was trimmed by 1 base and J by 3 bases, leaving 19 bases between them. Germline V CDR1 and CDR2: SEHNR, FQNEAQ (reference sequence). The CDR3 covers 17 residues. Written as DNA, the CDR3 is TGTGCCAGCAGCTTAGACGGAGATCTAGCAGCCTTCTACGAGCAGTACTTC. The encoded protein is CASSLDGDLAAFYEQYF.

This clonotype was observed many times. The V gene is TRBV12-3 or TRBV12-4, the J gene TRBJ2-1, with 10 bases fitting TRBD2. The CDR3 is 14 amino acids. J gave up 5 bases and V 9 bases, and 7 bases lay outside the gene matches. The DNA for the CDR3 is TGTGCCAGTATTCTAGCGGGAGTACACAATGAGCAGTTCTTC. Protein product: CASILAGVHNEQFF.

This clonotype was counted many times. The chain carries TRBV6-1 and TRBJ1-1; D gene ambiguous. The CDR3 covers 12 residues. Between the trimmed V and J ends, which lost 2 bases and 5 bases, there was a span of 6 bases. From germline, CDR1 is MNHNS and CDR2 SASEGT. CDR3 in amino acids: CASSEPRTEAFF. CDR3 coding DNA: TGTGCCAGCAGTGAACCCCGTACTGAAGCTTTCTTT.

This clonotype was recorded a few times. The V and J genes are TRBV21-1 and TRBJ2-7. TRBV21-1 is labeled a pseudogene. The CDR3 consists of 14 residues. This CDR3 is CASSKALSVYEQYF. The CDR3, as DNA: TGTGCCAGCAGCAAAGCGCTTTCGGTATACGAGCAGTACTTC.

This clonotype was seen more than once but under ten times. The rearrangement uses TRBV20-1 and TRBJ1-2; 7 positions agree with TRBD1. V gave up 0 bases and J gave up 4 bases; unmatched junction bases: 11. Germline lookup yields CDR1 DFQATT and CDR2 SNEGSKA (reference sequence). The CDR3 spans 16 residues. Here the CDR3 reads CSARDPDSGGLYGYTF. In DNA, the CDR3 is TGCAGTGCTAGAGATCCAGACTCAGGGGGTCTCTATGGCTACACCTTC.

This clonotype came up a few times. A single base separates this from a much larger clone, so it may be a read error. The gene calls are TRBV5-1 and TRBJ2-5; maybe TRBD1 (5 bases). Germline values: CDR1 SGHRS, CDR2 YFSETQ. CDR3 length equals 13 residues. The V gene lost 5 bases and the J gene lost 5 bases, with 13 bases spanning the gap. This CDR3 is CASRLTAHETQYF. CDR3 bases: TGCGCCAGCAGATTGACAGCACATGAGACCCAGTACTTC.

The chain links TRBV5-1 to TRBJ2-2; D may be TRBD1 (5 bases). Deletions cut 2 bases from V and 4 bases from J, with 9 bases between. CDR3 length equals 14 residues. Germline CDR1 SGHRS, CDR2 YFSETQ. CDR3: CASSLDSFTGELFF. CDR3 sequence (DNA): TGCGCCAGCAGCTTAGACAGTTTCACCGGGGAGCTGTTTTTT.

This clonotype was seen at least ten times. This sequence joins TRBV10-2 and TRBJ1-1; tentatively, D is TRBD1 (6 bases). CDR3 size: 14 residues. The germline V gene has CDR1 WSHSY and CDR2 SAAADI. V dropped 3 bases and J dropped 0 bases, with 8 bases sitting between them. The CDR3 here is CASSEQGMNTEAFF. The CDR3 DNA follows: TGCGCCAGCAGTGAACAGGGCATGAACACTGAAGCTTTCTTT.

At least ten counts were recorded for this clonotype. The chain couples TRBV7-2 to TRBJ2-5; 8 bases agree with TRBD2. Germline V lookup: CDR1 SGHTA, CDR2 FQGNSA. The CDR3 has 14 amino acids. Trimming took 5 bases from V and 1 from J; bases not matched to a gene: 3. The CDR3 loop is CASSLSGIQETQYF. The CDR3 bases are TGTGCCAGCAGCCTTAGCGGGATCCAAGAGACCCAGTACTTC.

This chain uses TRBV7-2 with TRBJ2-1; D gene ambiguous. This CDR3 contains 17 residues. V was shortened by 3 bases and J by 5 bases, with 20 bases between the two germline ends. Germline CDR1 and CDR2: SGHTA and FQGNSA. The chain's CDR3 is CASSFLYGVMTHNEQFF. Here the CDR3 DNA reads TGTGCCAGCAGCTTTTTATATGGGGTCATGACTCACAATGAGCAGTTCTTC.